This T cell receptor (beta chain) was recovered during a study of glioma-infiltrating T cells. The CDR3 covers 15 residues. The junction had 5 bases not matched to a gene; V was cut back by 4 bases and J by 1 base. Germline V gives CDR1 DFQATT, CDR2 SNEGSKA (reference sequence). Using RNA template, CDR3s of TCR alpha and beta were amplified with iRepertoire arm-PCR. Via MiXCR, TCRdb re-called the multiplex PCR reads, giving one row per CDR3 protein. The table records 150,000 to 200,000 distinct CDR3 sequences, approximately 30% of them present only once. This clonotype was counted ten times or more. The sequencing sample was made of glioma tissue, nonneoplastic brain tissue, or PBMCs (not recorded which). The clonotype originates from a human donor with low-grade glioma or glioblastoma, undergoing nonglioma brain surgery, or in good health (not recorded which). This chain joins TRBV20-1 and TRBJ2-1, with TRBD2 matching 9 bases. The CDR3 sequence is CSANRLAASYNEQFF. CDR3 in DNA: TGCAGTGCTAATAGACTAGCGGCTTCCTACAATGAGCAGTTCTTC.